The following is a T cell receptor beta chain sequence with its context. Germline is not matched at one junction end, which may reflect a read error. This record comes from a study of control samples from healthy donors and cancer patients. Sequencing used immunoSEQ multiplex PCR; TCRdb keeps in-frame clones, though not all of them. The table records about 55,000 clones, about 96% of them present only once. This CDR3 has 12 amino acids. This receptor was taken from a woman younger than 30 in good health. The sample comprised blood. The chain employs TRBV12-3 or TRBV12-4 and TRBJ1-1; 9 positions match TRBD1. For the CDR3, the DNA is TGTGCCAGCAGTTTAGGGGACAGGGCTGCTTCCTTT. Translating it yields CASSLGDRAASF.